Listed below are T cell receptor beta chains from one sample, sequenced in a study of T cell responses to AZD1222 COVID-19 vaccine. TCRdb's copy holds only in-frame clones and misses some; the assay was immunoSEQ multiplex PCR. The sample yields about 83,000 clones, approximately 88% seen once. Sequencing used peripheral blood, obtained on day 0 of MenACWY control vaccination. The source is an adult in good health. Both conserved end residues are part of each CDR3. Each record gives: CDR3 protein, V gene, J gene.

cdr3_aa: CASSYSKTGRVGYTF
v_call: TRBV6-5
j_call: TRBJ1-2

cdr3_aa: CASSLVAGGINEKLFF
v_call: TRBV5-1
j_call: TRBJ1-4

cdr3_aa: CAISEAPEGDTEAFF
v_call: TRBV10-3
j_call: TRBJ1-1

cdr3_aa: CASSYRGLGQPQHF
v_call: TRBV19
j_call: TRBJ1-5

cdr3_aa: CASSSQGSYNEQFF
v_call: TRBV7-2
j_call: TRBJ2-1

cdr3_aa: CASIPGGYGNQPQHF
v_call: TRBV28
j_call: TRBJ1-5

cdr3_aa: CASSPRTEATGELFF
v_call: TRBV4-3
j_call: TRBJ2-2

cdr3_aa: CASSARTVGSYNEQFF
v_call: TRBV9
j_call: TRBJ2-1

cdr3_aa: CASSIQGTTEAFF
v_call: TRBV19
j_call: TRBJ1-1

cdr3_aa: CASSPEGPNNEQFF
v_call: TRBV5-1
j_call: TRBJ2-1

cdr3_aa: CASSLGLNEKLFF
v_call: TRBV5-1
j_call: TRBJ1-4

cdr3_aa: CASSLLGPPHSPGGYTF
v_call: TRBV19
j_call: TRBJ1-2

cdr3_aa: CASKAGGPGGELFF
v_call: TRBV7-7
j_call: TRBJ2-2

cdr3_aa: CASRRTGGAGTEAFF
v_call: TRBV5-1
j_call: TRBJ1-1

cdr3_aa: CASMGATLTDTQYF
v_call: TRBV2
j_call: TRBJ2-3

cdr3_aa: CASSRPGTADYGYTF
v_call: TRBV5-4
j_call: TRBJ1-2

cdr3_aa: CASSLGAEANYGYTF
v_call: TRBV7-9
j_call: TRBJ1-2

cdr3_aa: CAWSWGTGNQPQHF
v_call: TRBV30
j_call: TRBJ1-5

cdr3_aa: CASSGDRVDGYTF
v_call: TRBV27
j_call: TRBJ1-2

cdr3_aa: CASQPLAGGPDTGELFF
v_call: TRBV19
j_call: TRBJ2-2

cdr3_aa: CASSQEDRALLHGYTF
v_call: TRBV4-1
j_call: TRBJ1-2

cdr3_aa: CATSDTGQGAGGYTF
v_call: TRBV24-1
j_call: TRBJ1-2

cdr3_aa: CASSLGALTGYEAFF
v_call: TRBV11-2
j_call: TRBJ1-1

cdr3_aa: CASSLSYRGGSNQPQHF
v_call: TRBV7-9
j_call: TRBJ1-5

cdr3_aa: CASSLFVAGELFF
v_call: TRBV27
j_call: TRBJ2-2

cdr3_aa: CATSSEVAGLTGELFF
v_call: TRBV15
j_call: TRBJ2-2

cdr3_aa: CASSAAENTEAFF
v_call: TRBV7-2
j_call: TRBJ1-1

cdr3_aa: CASLARVDGNYEQYF
v_call: TRBV28
j_call: TRBJ2-7

cdr3_aa: CATSGVNSGRGVEQFF
v_call: TRBV24-1
j_call: TRBJ2-1

cdr3_aa: CASSFSGIYQPQHF
v_call: TRBV7-2
j_call: TRBJ1-5

cdr3_aa: CASSYTGGNYNEQFF
v_call: TRBV6-2/TRBV6-3
j_call: TRBJ2-1

cdr3_aa: CASSVGLGLAVQDTQYF
v_call: TRBV9
j_call: TRBJ2-3

cdr3_aa: CASKDRATDTQYF
v_call: TRBV27
j_call: TRBJ2-3

cdr3_aa: CASSPDRNYGYTF
v_call: TRBV11-2
j_call: TRBJ1-2

cdr3_aa: CASSLAVRVGYTF
v_call: TRBV7-9
j_call: TRBJ1-2

cdr3_aa: CASRTRETGEQYF
v_call: TRBV19
j_call: TRBJ2-7

cdr3_aa: CSVGPGTGDGETQYF
v_call: TRBV29-1
j_call: TRBJ2-5

cdr3_aa: CASTGGDTGELFF
v_call: TRBV5-1
j_call: TRBJ2-2

cdr3_aa: CASSQGGGVEAFF
v_call: TRBV3-1/TRBV3-2
j_call: TRBJ1-1

cdr3_aa: CASTASAFYEQYF
v_call: TRBV2
j_call: TRBJ2-7

cdr3_aa: CASSLSRVRNSPLHF
v_call: TRBV7-9
j_call: TRBJ1-6

cdr3_aa: CASKQETEFNYGYTF
v_call: TRBV19
j_call: TRBJ1-2